This T cell receptor beta chain derives from a study of a mutant IDH1 vaccine in newly diagnosed glioma. A note on this clone: Antigen: not known.

Time point given: week 35, safety follow-up. Doses of 300 ug of mutant IDH1 20-mer peptide were given with topical imiquimod. Using immunoSEQ multiplex PCR, the repertoire was profiled, and TCRdb retains in-frame clones only, with some absent. The sample comprises roughly 49,000 clones, 85% to 95% of which are singletons, and around 2% rests with the top ten. Germline CDR1 is SNHLY and CDR2 is FYNNEI. The V and J ends lost 3 bases and 3 bases, in that order; junction bases with no gene match: 14. The CDR3 contains 18 residues. Sequenced material: PBMCs, taken from a glioma patient whose treatment included an IDH1 peptide vaccine. The V gene is TRBV2, the J gene TRBJ2-7, with 10 bases matching TRBD2. This TCR came from a man aged 50-59 years with glioma. The CDR3 loop reads CASSDPIRKREGSYEQYF. The DNA for the CDR3 is TGTGCCAGCAGTGACCCGATTCGTAAGCGGGAGGGAAGCTACGAGCAGTACTTC.